The source of this TCR beta chain is a study of shared clonotypes between healthy human individuals. Roughly 33,000 T cell genomes, or approximately 0.2 ug DNA, went into the sorted-subset replicate PCRs. In the original analysis: From ImmunoSEQ came sequences covering only the junction and carrying no quality scores, so filtering differed. Generated by immunoSEQ multiplex PCR, the TCRdb table keeps only in-frame clones and is missing some. V and J calls and clone size are as listed in that table; D and trimming were resolved from the DNA. The data contain roughly 890,000 clones, approximately 92% of them seen just once; the ten biggest clones take up around 24%. To note about this clone: Its antigen is currently unknown. Other DNA sequences in the sample encode the same CDR3.

The CDR3 is 12 residues long. The V gene's germline CDR1 is SGDLS and CDR2 YYNGEE. The V gene lost 3 bases and the J gene lost 7 bases, with 8 bases spanning the gap. Whole-study results and caveats: The study drew on few donors, limiting represented genetic and exposure-history diversity. Generally, naive subsets (rather than memory subsets) showed larger estimated richness.

Positive CCR7 selection of CD45RO-negative cells yielded the naive CD8 cells, and terminally differentiated effector memory CD45RA+ cells were excluded. This TCR was recovered from a man aged 30 to 39 in good health. The specimen was naive CD8+ T cells sorted from blood. The rearrangement uses TRBV9 and TRBJ2-1; weak D call: TRBD2 (5 bases). CDR3 nucleotides: TGTGCCAGCAGCGCCTCGGGGAATGAGCAGTTCTTC. Encoded protein: CASSASGNEQFF.